This TCR beta chain was sequenced in a study of cytotoxic CD8 clonotypes in ibrutinib-treated CLL. At the level of the study: Productive templates per sample averaged approximately 240,000; productive rearrangements, 94,082.

Some clones are missing from TCRdb's copy, which holds only in-frame ones; the method was immunoSEQ multiplex PCR. The repertoire includes approximately 150,000 clones, 70% to 80% of them detected once, and under 35% sits in the top ten. This clone was seen more than once but under ten times. Its antigen is still unknown. Findings and caveats of the study: Stable or contracted on treatment, public clonotypes were also uncommon. Investigators sampled sustained-remission and progressing patients at differing times.

This CDR3 is 15 amino acids long. Germline CDR1 and CDR2: SEHNR and FQNEAQ (reference sequence). Trimming took 3 bases from V and 6 from J; bases not matched to a gene: 4. V gene TRBV7-9 combines with J gene TRBJ1-6, with TRBD1 matching 8 bases. The sample consisted of PBMCs, taken after 12 months of ibrutinib treatment. The sequence derives from a human donor with chronic lymphocytic leukemia. The CDR3 protein is CASSLGDRGNSPLHF. Here the CDR3 DNA reads TGTGCCAGCAGCTTGGGCGACAGGGGTAATTCACCCCTCCACTTT.